This T cell receptor (beta chain) was identified in a study of cytomegalovirus exposure and HLA in healthy donors. Germline V gene sequence: CDR1 MGHDK, CDR2 SYGVNS. V lost 5 bases, J lost 2 bases, and 4 bases stayed unmatched. This CDR3 contains 14 residues. This clone was observed a handful of times. 60 Vbeta and 13 Jbeta primers were used in PCR. Sequenced by immunoSEQ multiplex PCR; TCRdb stores in-frame clones only, minus some. The sample contains some 70,000 clones, around 82% of which appear only once. The sample comprised PBMCs. The sequence derives from a man younger than 35 in good health and CMV-seropositive. The genes are TRBV25-1 and TRBJ2-3; 7 bases match TRBD2. The CDR3 here is CASSPGTNTDTQYF. CDR3 coding DNA: TGTGCCAGCAGTCCCGGGACTAACACAGATACGCAGTATTTT.